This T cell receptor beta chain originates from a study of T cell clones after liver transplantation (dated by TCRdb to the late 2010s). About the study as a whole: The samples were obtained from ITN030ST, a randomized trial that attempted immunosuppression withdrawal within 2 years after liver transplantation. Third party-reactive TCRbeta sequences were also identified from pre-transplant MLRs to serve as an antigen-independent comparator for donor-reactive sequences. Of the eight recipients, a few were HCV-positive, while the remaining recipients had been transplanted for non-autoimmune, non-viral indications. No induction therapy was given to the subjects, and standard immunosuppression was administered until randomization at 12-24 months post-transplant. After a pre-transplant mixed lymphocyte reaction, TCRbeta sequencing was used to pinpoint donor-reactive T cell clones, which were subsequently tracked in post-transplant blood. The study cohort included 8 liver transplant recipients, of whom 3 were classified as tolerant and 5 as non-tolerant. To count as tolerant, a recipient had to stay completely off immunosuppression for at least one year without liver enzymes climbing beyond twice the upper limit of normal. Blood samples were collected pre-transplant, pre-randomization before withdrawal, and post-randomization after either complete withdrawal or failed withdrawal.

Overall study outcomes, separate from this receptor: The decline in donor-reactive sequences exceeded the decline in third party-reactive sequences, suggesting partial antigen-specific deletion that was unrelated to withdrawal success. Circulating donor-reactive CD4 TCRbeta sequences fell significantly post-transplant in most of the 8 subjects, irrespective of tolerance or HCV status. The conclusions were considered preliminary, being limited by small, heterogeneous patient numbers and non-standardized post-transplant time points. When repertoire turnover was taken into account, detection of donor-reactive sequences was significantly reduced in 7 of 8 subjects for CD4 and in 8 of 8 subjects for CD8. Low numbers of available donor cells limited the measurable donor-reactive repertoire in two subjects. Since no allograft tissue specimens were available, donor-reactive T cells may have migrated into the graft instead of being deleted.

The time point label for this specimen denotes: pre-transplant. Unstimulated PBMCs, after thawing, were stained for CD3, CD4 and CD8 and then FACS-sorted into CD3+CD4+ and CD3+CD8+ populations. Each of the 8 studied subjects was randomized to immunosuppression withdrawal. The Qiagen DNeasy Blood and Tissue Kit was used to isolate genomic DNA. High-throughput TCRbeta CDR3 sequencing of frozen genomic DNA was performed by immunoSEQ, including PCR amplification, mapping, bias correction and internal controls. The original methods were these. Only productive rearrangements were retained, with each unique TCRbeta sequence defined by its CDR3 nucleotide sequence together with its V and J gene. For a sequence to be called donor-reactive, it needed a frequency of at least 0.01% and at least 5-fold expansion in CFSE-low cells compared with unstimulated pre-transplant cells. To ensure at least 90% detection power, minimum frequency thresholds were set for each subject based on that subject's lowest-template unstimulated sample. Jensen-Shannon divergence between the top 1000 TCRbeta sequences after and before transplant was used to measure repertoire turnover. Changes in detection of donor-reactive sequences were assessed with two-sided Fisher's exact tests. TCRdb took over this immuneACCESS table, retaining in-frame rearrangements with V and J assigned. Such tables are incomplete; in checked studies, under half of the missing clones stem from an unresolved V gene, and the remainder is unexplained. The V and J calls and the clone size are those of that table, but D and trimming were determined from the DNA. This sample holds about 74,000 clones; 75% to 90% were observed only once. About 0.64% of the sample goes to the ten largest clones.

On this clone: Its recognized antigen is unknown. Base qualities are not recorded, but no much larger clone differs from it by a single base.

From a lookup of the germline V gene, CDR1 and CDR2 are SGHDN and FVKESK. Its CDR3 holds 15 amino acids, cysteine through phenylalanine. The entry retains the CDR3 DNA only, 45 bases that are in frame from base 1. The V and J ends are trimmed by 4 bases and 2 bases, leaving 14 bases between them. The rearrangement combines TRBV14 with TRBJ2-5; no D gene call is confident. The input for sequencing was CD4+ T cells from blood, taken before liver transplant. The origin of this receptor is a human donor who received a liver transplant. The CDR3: CASSLNRVGQETQYF. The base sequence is TGTGCCAGCAGCCTTAACCGGGTGGGGCAAGAGACCCAGTACTTC.